Shown below are 2 T cell receptor beta chains from a single sample sequenced in a study of CD8 T cells in Susac syndrome (dated by TCRdb to 2018 to 2020). The library was built by means of the immunoSEQ multiplex PCR assay. RNA was extracted using the RNeasy kit, and roughly 0.5 to 1 microgram was reverse transcribed with random hexamers. TCRdb reran the public reads through fastp at Q25 and MiXCR, keeping productive beta chains. CDR3 protein duplicates are merged, each entry listing the most common genes and DNA. Present in this sample are around 190,000 distinct CDR3 sequences, about 95% of which were seen just once. Around 0.16% of the sample lies in the top ten. The sample comprised CD8+ T cells from PBMCs. These receptors originate from a human donor with multiple sclerosis.

The gene calls are TRBV29-1 and TRBJ2-1; 8 positions match TRBD2. CDR3 length: 12 residues. After removal of 4 bases from V and 14 bases from J, the junction contained 10 bases not matched to a gene. Germline lookup yields CDR1 SQVTM and CDR2 ANQGSEA. The CDR3 protein is CSVVLREGMEFF. As DNA, the CDR3 is TGCAGCGTTGTCTTACGGGAGGGTATGGAGTTCTTC.

The genes are TRBV20-1 and TRBJ2-1; 12 bases are shared with TRBD2. This CDR3 has 15 residues. CDR1 and CDR2 (germline): DFQATT, SNEGSKA (reference sequence). V gave up 3 bases and J gave up 5 bases; unmatched junction bases: 5. CDR3 DNA: TGCAGTGCTAGGGGACGACTAGCGGGAGACAATGAGCAGTTCTTC. Protein: CSARGRLAGDNEQFF.